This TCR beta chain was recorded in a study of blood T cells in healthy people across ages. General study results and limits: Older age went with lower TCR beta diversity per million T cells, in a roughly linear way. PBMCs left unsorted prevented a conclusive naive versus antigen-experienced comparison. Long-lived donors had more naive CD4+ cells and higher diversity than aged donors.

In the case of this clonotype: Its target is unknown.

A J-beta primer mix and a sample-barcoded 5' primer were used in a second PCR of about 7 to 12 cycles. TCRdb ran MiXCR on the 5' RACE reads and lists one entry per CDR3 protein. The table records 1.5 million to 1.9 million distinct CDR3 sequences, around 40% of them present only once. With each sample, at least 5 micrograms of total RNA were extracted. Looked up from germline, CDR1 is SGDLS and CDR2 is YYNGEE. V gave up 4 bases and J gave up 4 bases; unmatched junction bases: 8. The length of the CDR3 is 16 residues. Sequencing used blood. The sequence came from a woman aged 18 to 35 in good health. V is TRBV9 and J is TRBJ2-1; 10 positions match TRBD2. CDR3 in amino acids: CASSPSSGGKYNEQFF. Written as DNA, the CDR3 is TGTGCCAGCAGCCCGAGTAGCGGGGGGAAATACAATGAGCAGTTCTTC.